One and the same sample provided the 14 T cell receptor beta chains below, sequenced in a study of metastatic and nonmetastatic thyroid tumors. Until they underwent thyroid surgery, no patient had received any treatment. TCRdb called clones again from the PCR reads with MiXCR. The data hold around 42,000 clones, with about 12% observed a single time. The source material was blood. The receptors originated from a male donor with papillary thyroid cancer or a benign thyroid nodule (not recorded which). Some clones in this sample may be carry-over from other donors' samples.

In its sample, this clone was seen many times. The chain carries TRBV20-1 and TRBJ2-3; 7 bases line up with TRBD2. The junction had 6 bases not matched to a gene; V was cut back by 3 bases and J by 3 bases. This CDR3 region has 14 residues. CDR1 DFQATT and CDR2 SNEGSKA come from the germline V gene (reference sequence). CDR3 sequence reads: CSASGRKWTDTQYF. The CDR3, as DNA: TGCAGTGCTAGCGGGAGGAAATGGACAGATACGCAGTATTTT.

This clone appeared many times. The chain joins TRBV7-8 to TRBJ2-7; D perhaps matches TRBD1 (5 bases). The V gene lost 7 bases and the J gene lost 2 bases, with 18 bases spanning the gap. The CDR3 runs to 15 residues. CDR1 and CDR2 (germline): SGHVS, FQNEAQ. Here the CDR3 DNA reads TGTGCCAGCACCCGTAACAGGTATCCCCCCTACGAGCAGTACTTC. It is translated as CASTRNRYPPYEQYF.

This clone has ten or more counts. The CDR3 DNA sequence: TGTGCCAGCAGCTCCCGACAGGGGGCGACTGAAGCTTTCTTT. Its protein is CASSSRQGATEAFF. The chain combines TRBV7-2 with TRBJ1-1; TRBD1 matches at 10 bases. Germline CDR1 reads SGHTA; CDR2 reads FQGNSA. J gave up 5 bases and V 4 bases, and 4 bases lay outside the gene matches. The CDR3 runs to 14 residues.

The chain is built from TRBV11-2 and TRBJ1-1, with 8 bases matching TRBD1. Per germline, CDR1 SGHAT and CDR2 FQNNGV. Germline trimming cut 5 bases from V and 4 bases from J; bases unmatched to any gene: 6. The CDR3 runs to 14 residues. The CDR3 reads CASSPFTGGTEAFF. The CDR3 DNA follows: TGTGCCAGCAGCCCCTTCACAGGGGGCACTGAAGCTTTCTTT.

This clone was recorded at least ten times. V is TRBV19 and J is TRBJ1-5, with D possibly being TRBD1 (6 bases). Germline V gene lookup returns CDR1 LNHDA and CDR2 SQIVND (reference sequence). The V end was cut by 1 base, the J end by 4 bases, with 11 bases between. This CDR3 region has 15 residues. The CDR3 DNA reads as TGTGCCAGTAGTATAGCGGGGGCACCGAATCAGCCCCAGCATTTT. Encoded protein: CASSIAGAPNQPQHF.

The gene calls are TRBV12-3 or TRBV12-4 and TRBJ1-5; 10 bases agree with TRBD1. With 8 bases clipped from V and 0 bases from J, the junction kept 4 bases outside the gene matches. The CDR3 runs to 15 residues. DNA of the CDR3: TGTGCCAGCGGTGGGGACAGGGGTAGCAATCAGCCCCAGCATTTT. Amino acid sequence: CASGGDRGSNQPQHF.

This clone has at least ten counts. CDR3 sequence: CSARDGSVQGYGYTF. The CDR3 DNA reads as TGCAGTGCTAGAGATGGCTCAGTGCAGGGATATGGCTACACCTTC. The rearrangement uses TRBV20-1 and TRBJ1-2, with D tentatively TRBD1 (5 bases). V lost 0 bases and J 5 bases, leaving 16 bases between the germline ends. There are 15 residues in the CDR3. CDR1 DFQATT and CDR2 SNEGSKA come from the germline V gene (reference sequence).

In this sample, this clone turned up many times. This chain joins TRBV3-1 and TRBJ2-6; D unclear. CDR1 is LGHDT and CDR2 is YNNKEL in the germline V gene (reference sequence). Trimming took 0 bases from V and 0 from J, leaving 6 bases between them. The CDR3 extends over 16 amino acids. CDR3 loop: CASSQEQDSGANVLTF. The CDR3 bases are TGTGCCAGCAGCCAAGAGCAGGACTCTGGGGCCAACGTCCTGACTTTC.

This clone was counted ten times or more. This chain uses TRBV20-1 with TRBJ2-1; 10 nucleotides match TRBD2. V gave up 2 bases and J gave up 4 bases; unmatched junction bases: 2. Germline-derived CDR1 and CDR2 are DFQATT and SNEGSKA (reference sequence). There are 14 residues in the CDR3. The CDR3 reads CSARISGRYNEQFF. CDR3 DNA: TGCAGTGCTAGAATTAGCGGGAGGTACAATGAGCAGTTCTTC.

This clone was counted at least ten times. The chain has TRBV6-2 or TRBV6-3 and TRBJ2-1; the match to TRBD2 covers 9 bases. The junction had 10 bases not matched to a gene; V was cut back by 6 bases and J by 7 bases. Germline-derived CDR1 and CDR2 are MNHEY and SVGEGT. CDR3 size: 15 residues. Here the CDR3 reads CASRSSGRKGNEQFF. The CDR3 coding sequence is TGTGCCAGCAGGAGTAGCGGGAGAAAGGGTAATGAGCAGTTCTTC.

This clone showed up many times. The V and J genes are TRBV10-3 and TRBJ2-7; 11 nucleotides match TRBD2. V lost 2 bases to trimming and J lost 1 base; unmatched junction nucleotides: 1. CDR1 ENHRY and CDR2 SYGVKD come from the germline V gene. This CDR3 spans 15 amino acids. The CDR3 DNA is TGTGCCATCAGTGAGGGGACTAGCGGTTCCTACGAGCAGTACTTC. Translation: CAISEGTSGSYEQYF.

This clone appeared many times. This chain links TRBV7-9 with TRBJ2-5; the D gene could be TRBD1 or TRBD2 (7 bases each). CDR1 is SEHNR, CDR2 FQNEAQ, per germline (reference sequence). V was cut by 2 bases and J by 2 bases, with 18 bases left in between. There are 17 residues in the CDR3. CDR3: CASSLRLARGGQETQYF. Here the CDR3 DNA reads TGTGCCAGCAGCTTAAGGTTGGCCAGGGGGGGACAAGAGACCCAGTACTTC.

This clone was seen ten or more times. The genes are TRBV20-1 and TRBJ1-5, with D maybe TRBD1 (6 bases). Germline CDR1 reads DFQATT; CDR2 reads SNEGSKA (reference sequence). This CDR3 has 14 residues. V dropped 0 bases and J dropped 6 bases, with 12 bases sitting between them. CDR3: CSARDWGAGQPQHF. CDR3 coding DNA: TGCAGTGCTAGAGATTGGGGGGCCGGTCAGCCCCAGCATTTT.

This clone was counted many times. The rearrangement uses TRBV5-1 and TRBJ1-1, with 9 bases that match TRBD1. The V gene's germline CDR1 is SGHRS and CDR2 YFSETQ. The CDR3 is 15 residues long. J lost 4 bases, V lost 3 bases, and 7 bases had no gene match. DNA of the CDR3: TGCGCCAGCAGCTGGACGGGACAGGGAGGCACTGAAGCTTTCTTT. It specifies CASSWTGQGGTEAFF.